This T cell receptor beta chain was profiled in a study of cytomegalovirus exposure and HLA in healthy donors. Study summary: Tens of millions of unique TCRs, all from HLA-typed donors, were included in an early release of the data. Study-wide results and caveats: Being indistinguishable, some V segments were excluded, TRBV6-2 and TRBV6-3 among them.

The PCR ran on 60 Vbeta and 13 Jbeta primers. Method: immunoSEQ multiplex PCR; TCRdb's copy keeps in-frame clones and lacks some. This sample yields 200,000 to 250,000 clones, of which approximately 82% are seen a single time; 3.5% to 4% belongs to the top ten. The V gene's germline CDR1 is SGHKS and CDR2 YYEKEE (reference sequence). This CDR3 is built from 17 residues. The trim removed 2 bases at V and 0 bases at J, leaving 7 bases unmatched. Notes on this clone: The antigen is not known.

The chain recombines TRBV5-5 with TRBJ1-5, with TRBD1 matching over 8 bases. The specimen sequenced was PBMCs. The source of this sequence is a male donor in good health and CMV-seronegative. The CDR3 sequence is CASSFLPGTGSNQPQHF. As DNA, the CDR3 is TGTGCCAGCAGCTTTCTTCCCGGGACAGGTAGCAATCAGCCCCAGCATTTT. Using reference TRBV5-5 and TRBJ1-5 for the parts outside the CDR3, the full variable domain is DAGVTQSPTHLIKTRGQQVTLRCSPISGHKSVSWYQQVLGQGPQFIFQYYEKEERGRGNFPDRFSARQFPNYSSELNVNALLLGDSALYLCASSFLPGTGSNQPQHFGDGTRLSIL.